Described below is a single TCR beta chain sequence and its context. The study amplified TCR beta CDR3 regions using RNA transcripts. The library came from an HTBI-primed first-round RT-PCR and a second-round multiplex PCR. In TCRdb, the multiplex PCR reads were re-called with MiXCR into one record per CDR3 protein. The sample carries 150,000 to 200,000 distinct CDR3 sequences, over 35% recorded once. The data originate from a study of Graves' ophthalmopathy and Graves' hyperthyroidism. This CDR3 is built from 13 residues. CDR1 DFQATT and CDR2 SNEGSKA come from the germline V gene (reference sequence). Trimming stripped 3 bases from V and 5 bases from J, with 13 bases between.

The receptor was derived from a woman aged 40 to 49 with Graves' ophthalmopathy. This chain uses TRBV20-1 with TRBJ2-5; D may correspond to TRBD1 or TRBD2 (6 bases each). The sample was peripheral blood. Here the CDR3 reads CSASLGGDETQYF. The DNA of the CDR3 is TGCAGTGCTAGTTTGGGGGGCGATGAGACCCAGTACTTC.